This T cell receptor beta chain is from a study of cytomegalovirus exposure and HLA in healthy donors. PCR was performed using 60 Vbeta and 13 Jbeta primers. Sequencing used immunoSEQ multiplex PCR; TCRdb keeps in-frame clones, though not all of them. The sample has 100,000 to 150,000 clones, less than 10% seen once; the top ten hold approximately 6%. The trim removed 10 bases at V and 1 base at J, leaving 6 bases unmatched. The CDR3 has 14 residues. The germline gives CDR1 SGHAT, CDR2 FQNNGV. This clone was observed a single time. The chain uses TRBV11-2 and TRBJ2-5; 10 nucleotides line up with TRBD2. The sequenced sample was PBMCs. This TCR was sampled from a woman aged 40 to 55 in good health and CMV-seropositive. As DNA, the CDR3 is TGTGCCACCCGAGTAGCGGGGGGCCAAGAGACCCAGTACTTC. Residues: CATRVAGGQETQYF.